This passage covers 6 T cell receptor beta chains from one sample sequenced in a study of cytomegalovirus exposure and HLA in healthy donors. PCR primers comprised 60 Vbeta and 13 Jbeta primers. TCRdb's copy holds only in-frame clones and misses some; the assay was immunoSEQ multiplex PCR. The sample has about 160,000 clones; 81% are singletons. The sample comprised PBMCs. Source of these receptors: a man in his forties or fifties in good health and CMV-seropositive.

The rearrangement joins TRBV4-2 to TRBJ1-2; a possible D gene is TRBD1 (6 bases). Germline lookup yields CDR1 LGHNA and CDR2 YNFKEQ. The CDR3 spans 14 residues. The V end lost 0 bases, the J end lost 7 bases, and 12 bases lay between the germline ends. The CDR3 DNA reads TGTGCCAGCAGCCAAGAGGCAGGGGAGATTGGCTACACCTTC. It translates to CASSQEAGEIGYTF.

The chain links TRBV19 to TRBJ2-6; 9 positions agree with TRBD1. Germline loops: CDR1 LNHDA, CDR2 SQIVND (reference sequence). The CDR3 consists of 15 residues. The junction had 6 bases not matched to a gene; V was cut back by 9 bases and J by 3 bases. As DNA, the CDR3 is TGTGCCAGCGGGACAGGGCAAGGTGGGGCCAACGTCCTGACTTTC. It yields the protein CASGTGQGGANVLTF.

The V gene is TRBV5-6, the J gene TRBJ2-1; TRBD2 aligns across 9 bases. Germline CDR1 reads SGHDT; CDR2 reads YYEEEE. Trimming took 5 bases from V and 5 from J; bases not matched to a gene: 11. The CDR3 has 16 residues. CDR3 residues: CASSSTGTSRDNEQFF. The CDR3 DNA is TGTGCCAGCAGTTCTACCGGGACTAGCCGAGACAATGAGCAGTTCTTC.

This chain connects TRBV2 to TRBJ2-1; 9 bases fit TRBD1. Trimming cost V 11 bases and J 7 bases; bases outside gene matches: 9. This CDR3 comprises 13 residues. Germline CDR1 and CDR2: SNHLY and FYNNEI. CDR3 region: CAASGQGRNEQFF. CDR3 nucleotide sequence: TGTGCCGCTTCGGGACAGGGTAGAAATGAGCAGTTCTTC.

J is TRBJ2-1 and V is TRBV7-2; 7 nucleotides align to TRBD2. The CDR3 spans 16 residues. CDR1 and CDR2 (germline): SGHTA, FQGNSA. The trim removed 0 bases at V and 2 bases at J, leaving 4 bases unmatched. CDR3 bases: TGTGCCAGCAGCTTAGCCTCCGGGACTACCTACAATGAGCAGTTCTTC. Protein product: CASSLASGTTYNEQFF.

The J gene is TRBJ1-1, the V gene TRBV5-4; D is possibly TRBD1 (5 bases). The CDR3 has 15 residues. CDR1 is SGHNT, CDR2 YYREEE, per germline (reference sequence). Deletions cut 4 bases from V and 1 base from J, with 14 bases between. CDR3 DNA: TGTGCCAGCAGCCCCTGGGGGGGGTCGAACACTGAAGCTTTCTTT. It encodes CASSPWGGSNTEAFF.